This T cell receptor (beta chain) came from a study of shared clonotypes between healthy human individuals. The V segment lost 4 bases and the J segment 11 bases; nucleotides outside the gene matches: 11. Germline lookup yields CDR1 WSHSY and CDR2 SAAADI. The CDR3 is 15 amino acids. Study-wide points: Clonotype sharing among the donors was expected to vary with sequencing depth.

Naive-designated CD8 cells lacked CD45RO, were positively enriched for CCR7, and omitted terminally differentiated effector memory CD45RA+ cells. Comments on this clone: Its antigen is currently unknown.

Per the original data handling: ImmunoSEQ gave junction-only sequences without quality scores, so filtering differed. Measured with immunoSEQ multiplex PCR; TCRdb has only the in-frame clones, and not every one. V and J calls plus clone size are reproduced from that table; the DNA served to infer D and trimming. The profile shows around 560,000 clones, approximately 95% of them singletons. The genes are TRBV10-2 and TRBJ2-2; 9 bases map to TRBD2. The source material was naive CD8+ T cells sorted from blood. This TCR derives from a woman aged 25-40 years in good health. CDR3 nucleotides: TGCGCCAGCAGTGGGGTGCATAGCGGGAGAGGAGAGCTGTTTTTT. Amino acids: CASSGVHSGRGELFF.